The entry that follows covers one T cell receptor (beta chain) sequence. With 8 bases clipped from V and 0 bases from J, the junction kept 13 bases outside the gene matches. Germline assignment: CDR1 SQVTM and CDR2 ANQGSEA. The CDR3 runs 17 residues. The data were taken from a study of blood T cell repertoires in COVID-19. Study summary: Specimens from acute and convalescent COVID-19 originated in the United States, Italy and Spain.

Clones were sequenced by immunoSEQ multiplex PCR, and TCRdb holds only the in-frame ones, with some missing. Among about 270,000 clones listed, 70% to 90% were seen once. Each participant's cohort was designated according to participant-reported clinical history. Resolution of symptoms, clearance, or two negative PCRs was present in recovered Cohort 3 donors. Specimen: PBMCs or T cells enriched from blood (not recorded which). The sequence was obtained from a man between 18 and 35 years old who had recovered from COVID-19. The rearrangement joins TRBV29-1 to TRBJ2-3, with 11 nucleotides matching TRBD2. Here the CDR3 DNA reads TGCAGCCCACCTCATAGGGCTAGCGGGAGGAGCACAGATACGCAGTATTTT. It specifies CSPPHRASGRSTDTQYF.